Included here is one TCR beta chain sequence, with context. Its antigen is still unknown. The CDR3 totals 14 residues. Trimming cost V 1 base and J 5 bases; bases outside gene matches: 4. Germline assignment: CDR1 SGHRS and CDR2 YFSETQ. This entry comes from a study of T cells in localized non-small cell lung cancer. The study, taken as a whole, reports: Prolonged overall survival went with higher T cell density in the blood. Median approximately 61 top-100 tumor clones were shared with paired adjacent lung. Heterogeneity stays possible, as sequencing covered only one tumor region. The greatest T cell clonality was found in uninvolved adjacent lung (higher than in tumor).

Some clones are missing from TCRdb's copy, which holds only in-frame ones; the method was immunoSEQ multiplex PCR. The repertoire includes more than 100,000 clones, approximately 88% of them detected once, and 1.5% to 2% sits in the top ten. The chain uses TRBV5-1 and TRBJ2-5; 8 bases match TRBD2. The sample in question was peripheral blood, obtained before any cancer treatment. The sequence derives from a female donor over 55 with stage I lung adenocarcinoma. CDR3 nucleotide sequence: TGCGCCAGCAGCTTGACGGGGGGGCGGGAGACCCAGTACTTC. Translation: CASSLTGGRETQYF.